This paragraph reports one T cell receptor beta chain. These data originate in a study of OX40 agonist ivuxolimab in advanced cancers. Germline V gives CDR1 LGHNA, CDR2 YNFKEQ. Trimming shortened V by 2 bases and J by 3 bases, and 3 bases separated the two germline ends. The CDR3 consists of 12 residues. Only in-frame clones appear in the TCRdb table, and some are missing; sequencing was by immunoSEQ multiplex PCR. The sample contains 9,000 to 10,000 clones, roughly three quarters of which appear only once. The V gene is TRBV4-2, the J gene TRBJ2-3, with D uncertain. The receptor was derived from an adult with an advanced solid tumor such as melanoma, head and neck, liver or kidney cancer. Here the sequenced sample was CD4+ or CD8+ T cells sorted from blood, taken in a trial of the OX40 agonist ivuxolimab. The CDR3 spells CASSQLTDTQYF. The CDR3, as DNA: TGTGCCAGCAGCCAACTTACAGATACGCAGTATTTT.